This TCR delta chain was obtained from a study of gamma-delta chains in newborns, infants, children. Study information: Microbial exposure reportedly drives polyclonal innate γδ T cell expansion after birth.

TCRdb made new clone calls on the reads using CATT. The sample lists roughly 5,300 delta-chain clones, roughly 15% occurring once. This clonotype was obtained from a child who was a newborn, infant or young child, either healthy, febrile or measles-vaccinated (not recorded which). This material consisted of blood, taken at baseline.

The CDR3 here is CALGELRSPHLRLGDNTDKLIF. CDR3 coding DNA: TGTGCTCTTGGGGAGTTACGTTCCCCCCATCTTCGATTGGGGGATAATACCGATAAACTCATCTTT. The chain has TRDV1 and TRDJ1; 9 positions agree with TRDD3. V shed 3 bases, J shed 2 bases, and the junction held 25 bases outside the gene matches. Germline-derived CDR1 and CDR2 are TSWWSYY and QGS. The length of the CDR3 is 22 residues.